This T cell receptor (beta chain) was recovered during a study of blood T cell repertoires in COVID-19. Across the whole study: T cells, B-cell-depleted T cells, or PBMCs supplied cDNA or gDNA.

Per the original data handling: The assay estimated nucleated cells by amplifying reference gene primers. TCRdb's table, derived via immunoSEQ multiplex PCR, lists solely in-frame clones and lacks some. The V and J calls and clone size were taken over from that table, and D and trimming were inferred from the DNA. Seen here are 180,000 or so clones, about 85% observed once, and the top ten hold 9.8%. With V trimmed by 4 bases and J by 0 bases, 4 bases remained unmatched. The V gene's germline CDR1 is SGHNT and CDR2 YYREEE (reference sequence). The CDR3 length is 15 residues. V and J are TRBV5-4 and TRBJ2-3; 8 bases align to TRBD2. The sample consisted of peripheral blood. The origin of this receptor is a woman of 80 years or more with acute or convalescent COVID-19. CDR3 DNA sequence: TGTGCCAGCAGCCCACGGGGGGGAAGCACAGATACGCAGTATTTT. This translates into CASSPRGGSTDTQYF. Together with reference TRBV5-4 and TRBJ2-3, the CDR3 gives the full variable domain: ETGVTQSPTHLIKTRGQQVTLRCSSQSGHNTVSWYQQALGQGPQFIFQYYREEENGRGNFPPRFSGLQFPNYSSELNVNALELDDSALYLCASSPRGGSTDTQYFGPGTRLTVL.